The 2 T cell receptor beta chains below all came from one sample that was sequenced in a study of T-cell reconstitution after alpha-beta-depleted transplantation in children. TCRbeta library preparation incorporated unique molecular identifiers. TCRdb reanalysed the PCR reads using MiXCR and keeps one entry per CDR3 protein. Here the sample spans more than 20,000 distinct CDR3 sequences, under 13% being singletons. Sequencing was performed on PBMCs from the stem cell graft donor, taken from the stem cell graft. These receptors came from a human donor who donated a stem cell graft to a child with chronic granulomatous disease.

This clonotype was found many times. CDR3 in amino acids: CASSSPGQGDRNTIYF. The CDR3 DNA reads as TGTGCCAGCAGTAGTCCGGGACAGGGGGATCGAAACACCATATATTTT. V gene TRBV28 combines with J gene TRBJ1-3; 11 nucleotides align to TRBD1. Germline values: CDR1 MDHEN, CDR2 SYDVKM. Trimming at V came to 5 bases and at J to 5 bases, leaving 8 bases not matched to a gene. CDR3 size: 16 residues.

This clonotype was picked up many times. The V and J genes are TRBV20-1 and TRBJ2-7; no firm D call. The V end was cut by 5 bases, the J end by 6 bases, with 11 bases between. Germline-derived CDR1 and CDR2 are DFQATT and SNEGSKA (reference sequence). The CDR3 has 11 residues. The CDR3 coding sequence is TGCAGTGCTTACTTTACACCCGAGCAGTACTTC. Its protein is CSAYFTPEQYF.